This T cell receptor beta chain originates from a study of T cell responses to AZD1222 COVID-19 vaccine. Analysis merged second doses at about 4 or about 12 weeks. The CDR3 is made up of 13 amino acids. The germline gives CDR1 SGHTS, CDR2 YDEGEE. V was shortened by 5 bases and J by 6 bases, with 11 bases between the two germline ends. Study-wide points: Repertoires were obtained only post-peak T cell response. AZD1222 recipients seropositive at baseline numbered only six or seven. Nearly half of unique spike-specific TCRs reportedly avoided B.1.351 and B.1.1.7 mutated regions.

As for this clone: No antigen is known for it.

Clones were sequenced by immunoSEQ multiplex PCR, and TCRdb holds only the in-frame ones, with some missing. The table lists some 74,000 clones, 90% of them singletons. This rearrangement joins TRBV5-8 to TRBJ2-2; D is ambiguous. Sequenced here: peripheral blood, sampled 28 days after the second AZD1222 dose. The sequence came from an adult who received the AZD1222 COVID-19 vaccine. The CDR3 protein is CASSMQYPGELFF. CDR3 coding DNA: TGTGCCAGCAGTATGCAATACCCCGGGGAGCTGTTTTTT.